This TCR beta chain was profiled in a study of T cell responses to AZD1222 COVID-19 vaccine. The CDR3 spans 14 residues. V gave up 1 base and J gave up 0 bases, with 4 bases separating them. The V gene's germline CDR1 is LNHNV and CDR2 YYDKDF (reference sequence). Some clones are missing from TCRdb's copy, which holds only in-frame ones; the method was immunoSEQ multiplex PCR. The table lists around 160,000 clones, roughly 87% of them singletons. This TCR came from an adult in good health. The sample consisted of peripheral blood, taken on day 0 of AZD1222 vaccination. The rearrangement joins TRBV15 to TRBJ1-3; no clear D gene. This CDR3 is CATSRGSSGNTIYF. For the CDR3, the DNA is TGTGCCACCAGCAGAGGCAGCTCTGGAAACACCATATATTTT.